These 28 T cell receptor beta chains were all obtained from the same sample, sequenced in a study of blood T cell repertoires in COVID-19. Sequenced by immunoSEQ multiplex PCR; TCRdb stores in-frame clones only, minus some. The table shows a few hundred thousand clones, with approximately 90% occurring only once. Specimen: peripheral blood. These receptor sequences come from a woman in her 50s with COVID-19, enrolled during active disease.

V is TRBV7-9 and J is TRBJ2-5; D unresolved. The CDR3 contains 14 residues. CDR1 is SEHNR, CDR2 FQNEAQ, per germline (reference sequence). The ends were cut back, 1 base at V and 5 bases at J, with 11 bases in the middle. The CDR3: CASSLELSRETQYF. DNA of the CDR3: TGTGCCAGCAGCTTAGAGCTTAGTCGGGAGACCCAGTACTTC.

Here the CDR3 reads CASSPMGLVYEQYF. CDR3 DNA: TGTGCCAGCAGCCCCATGGGCTTGGTCTACGAGCAGTACTTC. The chain uses TRBV7-9 and TRBJ2-7; D not resolved. The V end was cut by 5 bases, the J end by 3 bases, with 14 bases between. Looked up from germline, CDR1 is SEHNR and CDR2 is FQNEAQ (reference sequence). This CDR3 has 14 residues.

The J gene is TRBJ2-2, the V gene TRBV7-2, with D possibly TRBD2 on 5 matching bases. This CDR3 has 16 residues. The germline V gene has CDR1 SGHTA and CDR2 FQGNSA. V was clipped by 1 base and J by 2 bases, with 11 bases between them. In DNA form, the CDR3 reads TGTGCCAGCAGCTTAGGGGTAGCGTTAAACACCGGGGAGCTGTTTTTT. Amino acids: CASSLGVALNTGELFF.

This chain links TRBV6-1 with TRBJ2-7, with a possible D match to TRBD1 (6 bases). The CDR3 is 14 residues long. V was shortened by 3 bases and J by 5 bases, with 14 bases between the two germline ends. Germline V lookup: CDR1 MNHNS, CDR2 SASEGT. CDR3 sequence: CASSDRGPLDEQYF. The DNA for the CDR3 is TGTGCCAGCAGTGACAGGGGCCCCCTGGACGAGCAGTACTTC.

V gene TRBV19 combines with J gene TRBJ2-1; D not certain. V gave up 3 bases and J gave up 4 bases, with 7 bases separating them. The CDR3 consists of 13 residues. Germline CDR1 LNHDA, CDR2 SQIVND (reference sequence). In DNA, the CDR3 is TGTGCCAGTAGTATGACAAATTACAATGAGCAGTTCTTC. Amino acid sequence: CASSMTNYNEQFF.

The chain employs TRBV3-1 (or the pseudogene TRBV3-2) and TRBJ1-6; D call uncertain. V lost 0 bases and J lost 10, with 10 bases in between. Germline V gives CDR1 LGHDT, CDR2 YNNKEL (reference sequence). The CDR3 is made up of 14 amino acids. CDR3 DNA: TGTGCCAGCAGCCAAGATTTCTCTTTCTCACCCCTCCACTTT. Its protein is CASSQDFSFSPLHF.

The rearrangement uses TRBV24-1 and TRBJ1-5; no clear D gene. The germline V and J ends were trimmed by 2 bases and 4 bases, with 8 bases remaining between them. The germline gives CDR1 KGHDR, CDR2 SFDVKD. The CDR3 spans 14 residues. Here the CDR3 reads CATSDSGRNQPQHF. The CDR3 DNA reads TGTGCCACCAGTGATTCTGGCAGAAATCAGCCCCAGCATTTT.

This sequence joins TRBV5-6 and TRBJ1-2; 9 positions agree with TRBD1. CDR3 length: 15 amino acids. Germline loops: CDR1 SGHDT, CDR2 YYEEEE. V lost 5 bases and J lost 3; bases outside the gene matches: 8. DNA for the CDR3: TGTGCCAGCAGGGGGACAGGGTCGCTCCACTATGGCTACACCTTC. The encoded protein is CASRGTGSLHYGYTF.

The V gene is TRBV18, the J gene TRBJ1-1, with 7 bases identical to TRBD1. Germline CDR1 KGHSH, CDR2 LQKENI. The CDR3 is made up of 13 amino acids. V was clipped by 3 bases and J by 3 bases; unmatched bases: 1. The CDR3 loop is CASSPDRYTEAFF. For the CDR3, the DNA is TGTGCCAGCTCACCGGACAGGTACACTGAAGCTTTCTTT.

The chain combines TRBV21-1 with TRBJ2-7; TRBD2, as called in the table, went unchecked against the DNA. TRBV21-1 is tagged as a pseudogene. The CDR3 is 16 amino acids. CDR3 DNA: TGTGCCAGCAGCAAAGGGCGTTATAGCGGGAGCTACGAGCAGTACTTC. Protein: CASSKGRYSGSYEQYF.

V and J are TRBV11-2 and TRBJ2-5; TRBD2 might be the D (5 bases). CDR1 and CDR2 from the germline V gene are SGHAT and FQNNGV. V lost 7 bases and J lost 4, with 22 bases in between. This CDR3 is built from 16 residues. CDR3 nucleotide sequence: TGTGCCAGCACCGACTCGGCTAGCCCCGGCGGAGAGACCCAGTACTTC. This codes for CASTDSASPGGETQYF.

This clone was counted between two and nine times. This chain connects TRBV7-9 to TRBJ2-1; 11 bases align to TRBD2. Germline-derived CDR1 and CDR2 are SEHNR and FQNEAQ (reference sequence). Germline trimming cut 6 bases from V and 5 bases from J; bases unmatched to any gene: 3. CDR3 length: 14 amino acids. CDR3 bases: TGTGCCAGCAGGGGACTAGCGGTCCACAATGAGCAGTTCTTC. Translation: CASRGLAVHNEQFF. Combining the CDR3 with reference TRBV7-9 and TRBJ2-1 gives the whole variable domain DTGVSQNPRHKITKRGQNVTFRCDPISEHNRLYWYRQTLGQGPEFLTYFQNEAQLEKSRLLSDRFSAERPKGSFSTLEIQRTEQGDSAMYLCASRGLAVHNEQFFGPGTRLTVL.

This clone has more than one count but fewer than ten. The chain uses TRBV4-1 and TRBJ1-3; TRBD1 might be the D (6 bases). V lost 3 bases to trimming and J lost 3 bases, with 9 bases between them. The CDR3 runs 14 residues. Germline loops: CDR1 MGHRA, CDR2 YSYEKL. The CDR3 DNA reads as TGCGCCAGCAGCCAGGGGGCGCGTGGAAACACCATATATTTT. It translates to CASSQGARGNTIYF.

This sequence joins TRBV6-1 and TRBJ2-2; D is possibly TRBD2 (5 bases). The CDR3 has 16 amino acids. In germline, CDR1 is MNHNS, CDR2 SASEGT. The V and J ends lost 0 bases and 1 base respectively, with 9 bases between them. The chain's CDR3 is CASSEARRVNTGELFF. The DNA for the CDR3 is TGTGCCAGCAGTGAAGCGAGGCGGGTGAACACCGGGGAGCTGTTTTTT.

Remarks on this clone: This same CDR3 is encoded by further DNA sequences in the sample. The chain joins TRBV11-2 to TRBJ2-2; D is uncertain. The V gene's germline CDR1 is SGHAT and CDR2 FQNNGV. The germline V and J ends were trimmed by 5 bases and 0 bases, with 4 bases remaining between them. The CDR3 has 13 residues. As DNA, the CDR3 is TGTGCCAGCAGCCCCACGAACACCGGGGAGCTGTTTTTT. Translating it yields CASSPTNTGELFF.

The chain employs TRBV6-2 or TRBV6-3 and TRBJ2-5; 8 nucleotides agree with TRBD2. The CDR3 covers 15 residues. CDR1 and CDR2 from the germline V gene are MNHEY and SVGEGT. V was pared by 2 bases and J by 3 bases, with 5 bases of the junction left unmatched. DNA for the CDR3: TGTGCCAGCAGTTACCGGAGTAGCGGGGAAGAGACCCAGTACTTC. Its translation: CASSYRSSGEETQYF.

The V and J genes are TRBV6-5 and TRBJ2-5; possibly TRBD1 for D (6 bases). This CDR3 is built from 14 residues. CDR1 is MNHEY and CDR2 is SVGAGI in the germline V gene. V lost 4 bases to trimming and J lost 1 base, with 10 bases between them. CDR3 DNA: TGTGCCAGCAGTTCTCGGACAGCCCAAGAGACCCAGTACTTC. It is translated as CASSSRTAQETQYF.

The sample holds a few counts of this clone. V gene TRBV7-2 combines with J gene TRBJ1-4, with TRBD1 matching over 8 bases. Germline CDR1 and CDR2: SGHTA and FQGNSA. With V trimmed by 7 bases and J by 4 bases, 8 bases remained unmatched. The CDR3 consists of 15 residues. CDR3 in amino acids: CASKLTGVGNEKLFF. The CDR3 bases are TGTGCCAGCAAATTGACAGGGGTTGGTAATGAAAAACTGTTTTTT.

This clone was detected only once. The V and J genes are TRBV13 and TRBJ2-1, with a weak D call TRBD2 (6 bases). Germline values: CDR1 PRHDT, CDR2 FYEKMQ (reference sequence). The CDR3 is made up of 16 amino acids. Trimming stripped 1 base from V and 1 base from J, with 11 bases between. As DNA, the CDR3 is TGTGCCAGCAGCTTAGTTAGAGGAGGGTCCTACAATGAGCAGTTCTTC. This encodes CASSLVRGGSYNEQFF. Variable domain in full (rest from reference TRBV13 and TRBJ2-1): AAGVIQSPRHLIKEKRETATLKCYPIPRHDTVYWYQQGPGQDPQFLISFYEKMQSDKGSIPDRFSAQQFSDYHSELNMSSLELGDSALYFCASSLVRGGSYNEQFFGPGTRLTVL.

The V and J genes are TRBV4-2 and TRBJ1-1; D is uncertain. The germline CDR1 and CDR2 sequences are LGHNA and YNFKEQ. CDR3 size: 15 residues. V lost 4 bases, J lost 6 bases, and 18 bases lay in between. CDR3 in DNA: TGTGCCAGCAGCCGAGAGACACGGGGTGAGGCTGAAGCTTTCTTT. It codes for CASSRETRGEAEAFF.

This chain connects TRBV30 to TRBJ2-7; D might be TRBD2 (5 bases). Trimming took off 1 base at V and 2 bases at J, with 15 bases between the two ends. This CDR3 contains 15 residues. In germline, CDR1 is GTSNPN, CDR2 SVGIG (reference sequence). CDR3 protein: CAWSGARLAAYEQYF. CDR3 coding DNA: TGTGCCTGGAGTGGCGCTAGGCTAGCAGCCTACGAGCAGTACTTC.

The chain recombines TRBV6-5 with TRBJ1-2; D gene ambiguous. Germline V CDR1 and CDR2: MNHEY, SVGAGI. V lost 6 bases to trimming and J lost 4 bases, with 3 bases between them. The CDR3 consists of 10 residues. CDR3 in DNA: TGTGCCAGCAGCCTCTATGGCTACACCTTC. Protein: CASSLYGYTF.

This rearrangement joins TRBV19 to TRBJ1-1, with TRBD1 matching 9 bases. V gave up 7 bases and J gave up 4 bases; unmatched junction bases: 10. The CDR3 has 15 amino acids. Per the germline V gene, CDR1 is LNHDA and CDR2 is SQIVND (reference sequence). In nucleotides, the CDR3 is TGTGCCAGTACCACTCGAGGACAGGGGCGCACTGAAGCTTTCTTT. Its protein product is CASTTRGQGRTEAFF.

The chain links TRBV7-2 to TRBJ2-7, with a weak D call TRBD2 (5 bases). V was clipped by 1 base and J by 5 bases, with 15 bases between them. From germline, CDR1 is SGHTA and CDR2 FQGNSA. This CDR3 spans 15 amino acids. The CDR3 DNA reads as TGTGCCAGCAGCTTAGGAGGCGGCGGGCACGACGAGCAGTACTTC. This gives the protein CASSLGGGGHDEQYF.

The chain couples TRBV6-1 to TRBJ2-2; no reliable D call. Trimming cost V 0 bases and J 2 bases, with 4 bases left between them. Per germline, CDR1 MNHNS and CDR2 SASEGT. There are 14 residues in the CDR3. Here the CDR3 DNA reads TGTGCCAGCAGTGAAGCGCGAAACACCGGGGAGCTGTTTTTT. This encodes CASSEARNTGELFF.

The chain uses TRBV2 and TRBJ1-5; TRBD1 matches at 7 bases. Germline loops: CDR1 SNHLY, CDR2 FYNNEI. The length of the CDR3 is 15 residues. Trimming at V came to 8 bases and at J to 6 bases, leaving 13 bases not matched to a gene. The CDR3 sequence is CASQLEGAGGQPQHF. CDR3 nucleotide sequence: TGTGCCAGCCAGCTGGAGGGGGCCGGGGGTCAGCCCCAGCATTTT.

The chain combines TRBV29-1 with TRBJ1-2; tentative D call: TRBD1 (5 bases). Germline V gives CDR1 SQVTM, CDR2 ANQGSEA. CDR3 length equals 15 residues. Trimming shortened V by 4 bases and J by 7 bases, and 22 bases separated the two germline ends. Here the CDR3 reads CSVGPPGESTIGYTF. The CDR3 DNA reads TGCAGCGTTGGGCCTCCGGGGGAGTCTACGATTGGCTACACCTTC. Supplemented by reference TRBV29-1 and TRBJ1-2, the full variable domain reads SAVISQKPSRDICQRGTSLTIQCQVDSQVTMMFWYRQQPGQSLTLIATANQGSEATYESGFVIDKFPISRPNLTFSTLTVSNMSPEDSSIYLCSVGPPGESTIGYTFGSGTRLTVV.

CDR3 region: CASSRIDRGGTGELFF. The CDR3 region has the DNA TGTGCCAGCAGCCGAATTGACAGAGGGGGCACCGGGGAGCTGTTTTTT. The J gene is TRBJ2-2, the V gene TRBV4-2, with D tentatively TRBD1 (6 bases). Germline-derived CDR1 and CDR2 are LGHNA and YNFKEQ. Trimming removed 4 bases at V and 4 bases at J, with 16 bases between. CDR3 size: 16 residues.